The 17 T cell receptor beta chains in this list originate from one sample, sequenced in a study of shared clonotypes between healthy human individuals. Data came from immunoSEQ multiplex PCR; TCRdb stores just in-frame clones and leaves some out. The repertoire holds 2 million to 2.5 million clones, with just under 95% as singletons. CD8 cells regarded as naive lacked CD45RO, were positively chosen for CCR7, and omitted terminally differentiated effector memory CD45RA+ cells. The sequenced sample was naive CD8+ T cells sorted from blood. The source is a man between 18 and 35 years old in good health.

The chain links TRBV5-4 to TRBJ1-1; D remains ambiguous. This CDR3 has 13 residues. Germline V gene lookup returns CDR1 SGHNT and CDR2 YYREEE (reference sequence). V shed 0 bases and J shed 8 bases, with 11 bases lying between them. The CDR3 DNA reads as TGTGCCAGCAGCTTGGGGGCCCCGGGGGAAGCTTTCTTT. The encoded protein is CASSLGAPGEAFF.

The CDR3 DNA is TGCGCCAGCAGCCAAGACGGACTAGCGGGAACCGGGGAGCTGTTTTTT. This encodes CASSQDGLAGTGELFF. V is TRBV4-3 and J is TRBJ2-2; 12 bases map to TRBD2. Germline CDR1 is LGHNA and CDR2 is YSLEER. V dropped 0 bases and J dropped 5; count of bases not matched to a gene: 1. The CDR3 consists of 16 residues.

The chain is built from TRBV7-9 and TRBJ2-5, with 14 bases lining up with TRBD2. The germline CDR1 and CDR2 sequences are SEHNR and FQNEAQ (reference sequence). This CDR3 comprises 17 residues. V lost 6 bases and J lost 0; bases outside the gene matches: 6. CDR3 sequence reads: CASSVTSGGVYQETQYF. The CDR3 DNA sequence: TGTGCCAGCAGTGTGACTAGCGGGGGGGTGTACCAAGAGACCCAGTACTTC.

The chain couples TRBV5-1 to TRBJ2-7, with 10 positions matching TRBD2. The CDR3 consists of 15 residues. CDR1 and CDR2 (germline): SGHRS, YFSETQ. V lost 1 base, J lost 3 bases, and 4 bases stayed unmatched. The CDR3 bases are TGCGCCAGCAGCTTGACGTTAGCGGGGGGCTACGAGCAGTACTTC. Its protein is CASSLTLAGGYEQYF.

V is TRBV5-1 and J is TRBJ1-6, with no clear D. Germline CDR1 and CDR2: SGHRS and YFSETQ. This CDR3 contains 18 residues. The ends were cut back, 0 bases at V and 0 bases at J, with 13 bases in the middle. The CDR3 region has the DNA TGCGCCAGCAGCTTGGCCCGCCAGGAGGGCTCCTATAATTCACCCCTCCACTTT. It codes for CASSLARQEGSYNSPLHF.

The rearrangement uses TRBV30 and TRBJ2-6; maybe TRBD2 (5 bases). Germline V lookup: CDR1 GTSNPN, CDR2 SVGIG (reference sequence). The CDR3 has 15 amino acids. The V gene lost 0 bases and the J gene lost 0 bases, with 6 bases spanning the gap. The CDR3 sequence: CAWSVGSSGANVLTF. CDR3 in DNA: TGTGCCTGGAGTGTGGGGAGCTCTGGGGCCAACGTCCTGACTTTC.

In the case of this clone: This CDR3 is also generated by other DNA sequences in the sample. The J gene is TRBJ2-1, the V gene TRBV7-8; the D gene is possibly TRBD2 (7 bases). The V end lost 5 bases, the J end lost 3 bases, and 14 bases lay between the germline ends. Germline V gene data show CDR1 as SGHVS and CDR2 as FQNEAQ. This CDR3 is 15 amino acids long. CDR3 DNA: TGTGCCAGCAGCCTTGAAGCGGGACACTACAATGAGCAGTTCTTC. Amino acids: CASSLEAGHYNEQFF.

The V gene is TRBV5-7, the J gene TRBJ2-4; either TRBD1 or TRBD2 may supply D (6 bases each). TRBV5-7 is an open reading frame whose function is uncertain. The V gene lost 4 bases and the J gene lost 1 base, with 21 bases spanning the gap. The CDR3 consists of 18 residues. The CDR3 spells CASSPARGACEAKNIQYF. CDR3 coding DNA: TGTGCCAGCAGCCCGGCGAGGGGGGCGTGTGAGGCCAAAAACATTCAGTACTTC.

This clone was recorded only once. The V and J genes are TRBV18 and TRBJ2-3; 8 nucleotides line up with TRBD2. Germline V gene lookup returns CDR1 KGHSH and CDR2 LQKENI. There are 18 residues in the CDR3. After removal of 3 bases from V and 4 bases from J, the junction contained 15 bases not matched to a gene. In DNA, the CDR3 is TGTGCCAGCTCACCCGATGTTTCCGCGGGGGGTGGTGCAGATACGCAGTATTTT. Protein product: CASSPDVSAGGGADTQYF.

The chain links TRBV5-1 to TRBJ2-5; 9 nucleotides match TRBD1. Germline trimming cut 4 bases from V and 5 bases from J; bases unmatched to any gene: 9. In germline, CDR1 is SGHRS, CDR2 YFSETQ. The CDR3 is made up of 15 amino acids. The CDR3 bases are TGCGCCAGCAGCCCTAGTCTGACAGGGGGTGAGACCCAGTACTTC. Its translation: CASSPSLTGGETQYF. Full variable domain (rest looked up from reference TRBV5-1 and TRBJ2-5): KAGVTQTPRYLIKTRGQQVTLSCSPISGHRSVSWYQQTPGQGLQFLFEYFSETQRNKGNFPGRFSGRQFSNSRSEMNVSTLELGDSALYLCASSPSLTGGETQYFGPGTRLLVL.

This clone was seen once. The V and J genes are TRBV14 and TRBJ2-1; possibly TRBD2 for D (6 bases). Trimming left V 5 bases short and J 3 bases short, with 17 bases between. The CDR3 extends over 16 amino acids. Germline CDR1 and CDR2: SGHDN and FVKESK. CDR3 sequence: CASSTRWAGIYNEQFF. The CDR3 region has the DNA TGTGCCAGCAGCACCCGTTGGGCGGGGATCTACAATGAGCAGTTCTTC.

This clone has a single count. The rearrangement links TRBV7-8 to TRBJ1-1; perhaps TRBD1 as D (5 bases). Trimming cost V 1 base and J 6 bases, with 9 bases left between them. Germline loops: CDR1 SGHVS, CDR2 FQNEAQ. This CDR3 region has 13 residues. The chain's CDR3 is CASSLGRASEAFF. DNA of the CDR3: TGTGCCAGCAGCTTAGGCAGGGCGTCTGAAGCTTTCTTT.

Concerning this clone: Different DNA sequences within this sample yield the same CDR3. This chain links TRBV7-9 with TRBJ2-7; 8 bases line up with TRBD2. CDR1 and CDR2 (germline): SEHNR, FQNEAQ (reference sequence). Trimming took 1 base from V and 1 from J; bases not matched to a gene: 3. The CDR3 length is 15 residues. The CDR3 nucleotides are TGTGCCAGCAGCTTAGGATTAGCGGGATCCTACGAGCAGTACTTC. It is translated as CASSLGLAGSYEQYF.

The chain recombines TRBV27 with TRBJ1-3, with 11 bases fitting TRBD1. This CDR3 spans 14 amino acids. Germline lookup yields CDR1 MNHEY and CDR2 SMNVEV (reference sequence). J was trimmed by 8 bases and V by 6 bases; bases with no gene match: 6. In DNA form, the CDR3 reads TGTGCCAGCAGCCGGACAGGGGGCGCGGACACCATATATTTT. This sequence encodes CASSRTGGADTIYF.

The chain links TRBV27 to TRBJ2-3; 8 bases are a match to TRBD2. Trimming took 5 bases from V and 6 from J; bases not matched to a gene: 13. The CDR3 has 16 amino acids. Germline-derived CDR1 and CDR2 are MNHEY and SMNVEV (reference sequence). As DNA, the CDR3 is TGTGCCAGCAGTCCCACAAATGTGCGGGGGGTTGATACGCAGTATTTT. As protein: CASSPTNVRGVDTQYF.

This sequence joins TRBV4-3 and TRBJ2-7; 10 nucleotides agree with TRBD1. This CDR3 has 14 residues. Looked up from germline, CDR1 is LGHNA and CDR2 is YSLEER. V lost 4 bases and J lost 5; bases outside the gene matches: 5. In DNA form, the CDR3 reads TGCGCCAGCAGCCCCGGGACAGGGGACAACGAGCAGTACTTC. Protein: CASSPGTGDNEQYF.

The V call is TRBV5-4, the J call TRBJ2-7; 7 bases line up with TRBD2. The junction had 11 bases not matched to a gene; V was cut back by 4 bases and J by 4 bases. The CDR3 totals 15 residues. Germline loops: CDR1 SGHNT, CDR2 YYREEE (reference sequence). The CDR3, as DNA: TGTGCCAGCAGCCCCGGACTAGGCCTCGCATACGAGCAGTACTTC. It translates to CASSPGLGLAYEQYF.